This T cell receptor (beta chain) was obtained from a study of cytomegalovirus exposure and HLA in healthy donors. Use of 60 Vbeta and 13 Jbeta primers characterized the PCR. Only in-frame clones appear in the TCRdb table, and some are missing; sequencing was by immunoSEQ multiplex PCR. The profile covers 110,000 to 150,000 clones, with about 80% appearing a single time and under 10% taken by the ten largest. Trimming cost V 6 bases and J 3 bases, with 15 bases left between them. Germline-derived CDR1 and CDR2 are WSHSY and SAAADI. The CDR3 is made up of 14 amino acids. This clone was detected only once.

The receptor was derived from a woman in her sixties in good health and CMV-seropositive. This sequence joins TRBV10-2 and TRBJ2-7, with a weak D call TRBD2 (5 bases). Sequencing input: PBMCs. The CDR3 sequence is CASSAGNFDYEQYF. The CDR3 DNA reads as TGCGCCAGCAGCGCCGGGAACTTCGACTACGAGCAGTACTTC.